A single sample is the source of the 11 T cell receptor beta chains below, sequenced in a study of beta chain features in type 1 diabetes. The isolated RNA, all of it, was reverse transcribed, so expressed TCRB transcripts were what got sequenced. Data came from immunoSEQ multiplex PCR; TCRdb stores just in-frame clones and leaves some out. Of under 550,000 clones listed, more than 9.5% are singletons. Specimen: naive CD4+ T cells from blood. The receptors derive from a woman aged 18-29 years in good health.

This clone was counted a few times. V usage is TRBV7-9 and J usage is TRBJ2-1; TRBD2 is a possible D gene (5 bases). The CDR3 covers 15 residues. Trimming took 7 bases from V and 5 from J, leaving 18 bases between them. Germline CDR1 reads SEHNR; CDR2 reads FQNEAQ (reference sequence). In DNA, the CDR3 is TGTGCCAGCAATGGTCAAAGAGGAGGAAACAATGAGCAGTTCTTC. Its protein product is CASNGQRGGNNEQFF.

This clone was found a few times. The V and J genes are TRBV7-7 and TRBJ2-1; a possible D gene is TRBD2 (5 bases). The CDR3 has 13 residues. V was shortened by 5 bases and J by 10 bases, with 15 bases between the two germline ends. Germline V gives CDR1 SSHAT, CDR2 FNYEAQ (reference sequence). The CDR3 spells CASSPDSSMEQFF. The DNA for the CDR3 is TGTGCCAGCAGCCCGGACTCTAGCATGGAGCAGTTCTTC.

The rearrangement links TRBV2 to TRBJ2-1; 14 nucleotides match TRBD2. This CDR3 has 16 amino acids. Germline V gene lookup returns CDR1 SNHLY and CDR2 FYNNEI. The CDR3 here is CASSFAGTSGGGKQFF. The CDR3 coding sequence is TGTGCGAGCTCCTTCGCCGGGACTAGCGGGGGAGGGAAGCAGTTCTTC.

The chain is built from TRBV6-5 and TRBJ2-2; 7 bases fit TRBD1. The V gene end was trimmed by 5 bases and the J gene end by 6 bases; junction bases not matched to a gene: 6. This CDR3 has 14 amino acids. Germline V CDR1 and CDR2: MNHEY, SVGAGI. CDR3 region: CASSTTGKPGELFF. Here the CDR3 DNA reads TGTGCCAGCAGTACGACAGGGAAGCCCGGGGAGCTGTTTTTT.

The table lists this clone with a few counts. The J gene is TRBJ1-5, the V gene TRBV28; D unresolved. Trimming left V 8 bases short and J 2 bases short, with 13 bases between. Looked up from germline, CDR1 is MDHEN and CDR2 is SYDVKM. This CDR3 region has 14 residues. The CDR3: CASGVGRGNQPQHF. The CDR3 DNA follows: TGTGCCAGCGGGGTGGGTAGGGGCAATCAGCCCCAGCATTTT.

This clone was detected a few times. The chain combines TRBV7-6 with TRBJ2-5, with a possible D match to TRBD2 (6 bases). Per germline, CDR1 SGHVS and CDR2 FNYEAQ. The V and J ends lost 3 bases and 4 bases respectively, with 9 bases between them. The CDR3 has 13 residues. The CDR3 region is CASSFSGRETQYF. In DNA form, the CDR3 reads TGTGCCAGCAGCTTTAGCGGACGAGAGACCCAGTACTTC.

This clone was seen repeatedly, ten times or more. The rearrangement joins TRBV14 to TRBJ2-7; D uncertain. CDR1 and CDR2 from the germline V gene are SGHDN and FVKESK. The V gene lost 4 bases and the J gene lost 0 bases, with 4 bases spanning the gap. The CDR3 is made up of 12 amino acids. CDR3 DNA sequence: TGTGCCAGCAGCCGATACTCCTACGAGCAGTACTTC. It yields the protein CASSRYSYEQYF.

CDR3 DNA sequence: TGTGCCAGCAGTAGCGGGACTTTAGCGTACTACAATGAGCAGTTCTTC. Translating gives CASSSGTLAYYNEQFF. The J gene is TRBJ2-1, the V gene TRBV2; 7 positions match TRBD2. Trimming at V came to 5 bases and at J to 3 bases, leaving 10 bases not matched to a gene. Germline V gene sequence: CDR1 SNHLY, CDR2 FYNNEI. The CDR3 consists of 16 residues.

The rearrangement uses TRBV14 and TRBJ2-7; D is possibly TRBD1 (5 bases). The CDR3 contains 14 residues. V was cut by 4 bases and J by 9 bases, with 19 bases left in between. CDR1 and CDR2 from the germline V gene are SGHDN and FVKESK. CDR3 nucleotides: TGTGCCAGCAGCCCGAGGCAGGGTTTCCTGAGGCAGTACTTC. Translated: CASSPRQGFLRQYF.

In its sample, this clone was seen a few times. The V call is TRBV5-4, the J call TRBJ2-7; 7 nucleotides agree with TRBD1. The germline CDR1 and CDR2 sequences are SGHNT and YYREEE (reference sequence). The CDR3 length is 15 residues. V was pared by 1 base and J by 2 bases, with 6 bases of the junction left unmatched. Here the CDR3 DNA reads TGTGCCAGCAGCTTGTTTAACAGGGGACCCTACGAGCAGTACTTC. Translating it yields CASSLFNRGPYEQYF.

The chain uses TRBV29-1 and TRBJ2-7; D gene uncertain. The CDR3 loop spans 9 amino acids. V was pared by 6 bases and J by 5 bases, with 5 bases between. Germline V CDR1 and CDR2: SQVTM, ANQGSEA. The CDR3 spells CSVLDEQYF. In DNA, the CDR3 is TGCAGCGTCTTGGACGAGCAGTACTTC.